This T cell receptor beta chain was obtained from a study of T-cell memory formation after mild COVID-19. About the research overall: TCR clusters mostly belonged to single donors.

Study-wide results and caveats: Researchers could not confirm that second-wave clones peaking on day 37 targeted SARS-CoV-2. From day 15 to 85, contracting clones were balanced between CD4 and CD8, whereas later expanders leaned toward CD4+.

TCRdb reprocessed the 5' RACE reads with MiXCR, giving one entry per CDR3 protein. The sample lists approximately 340,000 distinct CDR3 sequences; 15% to 20% were seen once. To note about this clonotype: The target antigen is unknown.

This CDR3 is 11 amino acids long. Germline-derived CDR1 and CDR2 are MNHEY and SVGEGT. Trimming left V 4 bases short and J 12 bases short, with 10 bases between. The sample taken for sequencing was PBMCs or a T cell subset sorted from them (not recorded which). The receptor was isolated from a man between 18 and 35 years old who had mild COVID-19 (a few samples of this study predate the infection). Cell type and time point are not known. The rearrangement links TRBV6-2 or TRBV6-3 to TRBJ2-1; either TRBD1 or TRBD2 may fit D (6 bases each). The chain's CDR3 is CASSSGAGQFF. In DNA, the CDR3 is TGTGCCAGCAGTTCGGGGGCAGGGCAGTTCTTC.